The 17 T cell receptor beta chains below all came from one sample that was sequenced in a study of blood T cell repertoires in COVID-19. The data were produced by immunoSEQ multiplex PCR, yet TCRdb's version contains in-frame clones alone and is incomplete. The table records 50,000 to 65,000 clones, around nine tenths of them present only once. Material: peripheral blood. Every receptor here comes from a man aged 65 to 79 with acute or convalescent COVID-19.

V and J are TRBV6-2 or TRBV6-3 and TRBJ1-5, with D uncertain. This CDR3 comprises 16 residues. Germline CDR1 reads MNHEY; CDR2 reads SVGEGT. V lost 0 bases and J 0 bases, leaving 9 bases between the germline ends. The CDR3: CASSYSTQYSNQPQHF. The CDR3 DNA follows: TGTGCCAGCAGTTACTCGACTCAGTATAGCAATCAGCCCCAGCATTTT.

V is TRBV6-5 and J is TRBJ2-7; 7 nucleotides line up with TRBD2. Germline CDR1 and CDR2: MNHEY and SVGAGI. The CDR3 runs 14 residues. V gave up 2 bases and J gave up 6 bases; unmatched junction bases: 7. CDR3 region: CASSYARGGSEQYF. The CDR3 region has the DNA TGTGCCAGCAGTTACGCCCGGGGAGGGTCCGAGCAGTACTTC.

This rearrangement joins TRBV18 to TRBJ1-4; D call uncertain. The CDR3 sequence is 15 residues long. Trimming stripped 4 bases from V and 7 bases from J, with 16 bases between. CDR1 is KGHSH, CDR2 LQKENI, per germline. The CDR3 sequence is CASSLYTPEGEKLFF. The CDR3 DNA reads as TGTGCCAGCTCACTATACACCCCGGAGGGTGAAAAACTGTTTTTT.

The chain carries TRBV6-6 and TRBJ1-2; tentatively, D is TRBD1 (6 bases). V was clipped by 5 bases and J by 6 bases, with 16 bases between them. The CDR3 loop spans 14 amino acids. CDR1 MNHNY and CDR2 SVGAGI come from the germline V gene (reference sequence). The CDR3 coding sequence is TGTGCCAGCAGTGACCTAGGACAGTCTAATGGCTACACCTTC. Translating it yields CASSDLGQSNGYTF.

The J gene is TRBJ2-3, the V gene TRBV18; the match to TRBD2 covers 11 bases. The CDR3 totals 14 residues. V shed 6 bases, J shed 4 bases, and the junction held 3 bases outside the gene matches. Looked up from germline, CDR1 is KGHSH and CDR2 is LQKENI. This CDR3 is CASSPGLAADTQYF. The CDR3 nucleotides read TGTGCCAGCTCCCCGGGACTAGCGGCAGATACGCAGTATTTT.

This clone is large in the sample. V and J are TRBV4-1 and TRBJ2-7; 9 bases map to TRBD1. The CDR3 runs 14 residues. From germline, CDR1 is MGHRA and CDR2 YSYEKL. Trimming removed 0 bases from V and 5 bases from J; junction bases left unmatched: 2. CDR3 loop: CASSQDTGGNEQYF. The CDR3 region has the DNA TGCGCCAGCAGCCAAGACACAGGGGGCAACGAGCAGTACTTC.

The CDR3 sequence is CASSRDRGFDEQFF. Written as DNA, the CDR3 is TGTGCCAGCAGTCGGGACAGGGGGTTTGATGAGCAGTTCTTC. J is TRBJ2-1 and V is TRBV6-4; 11 bases map to TRBD1. Germline V gene sequence: CDR1 MRHNA, CDR2 SNTAGT. Unmatched junction bases numbered 5, after V lost 5 bases and J lost 8 bases. The CDR3 totals 14 residues.

The chain carries TRBV2 and TRBJ1-4; D gene ambiguous. The CDR3 has 12 residues. V was shortened by 4 bases and J by 6 bases, with 6 bases between the two germline ends. Germline CDR1 SNHLY, CDR2 FYNNEI. The CDR3 region has the DNA TGTGCCAGCAGTGGGGAGGATGAAAAACTGTTTTTT. It translates to CASSGEDEKLFF.

The chain recombines TRBV4-2 with TRBJ2-6; no clear D gene. Germline V CDR1 and CDR2: LGHNA, YNFKEQ. Trimming took 1 base from V and 1 from J, leaving 5 bases between them. CDR3 size: 15 residues. The CDR3, as DNA: TGTGCCAGCAGCCAAGGAGGTTCTGGGGCCAACGTCCTGACTTTC. Protein: CASSQGGSGANVLTF.

This chain uses TRBV2 with TRBJ1-3, with 11 bases aligning to TRBD1. The CDR3 contains 17 residues. V was clipped by 5 bases and J by 2 bases; unmatched bases: 8. The germline CDR1 and CDR2 sequences are SNHLY and FYNNEI. CDR3 sequence reads: CASSRTGGGWTGNTIYF. In DNA form, the CDR3 reads TGTGCCAGCAGTAGGACAGGGGGCGGGTGGACTGGAAACACCATATATTTT.

The chain couples TRBV27 to TRBJ1-2, with 7 bases fitting TRBD1. The CDR3 has 14 amino acids. Germline assignment: CDR1 MNHEY and CDR2 SMNVEV (reference sequence). Trimming removed 6 bases from V and 2 bases from J; junction bases left unmatched: 6. The CDR3 coding sequence is TGTGCCAGCAGGGCGGGACAGCGGAACTATGGCTACACCTTC. Its protein product is CASRAGQRNYGYTF.

The V gene is TRBV4-3, the J gene TRBJ1-1; 9 bases are shared with TRBD1. This CDR3 spans 17 amino acids. The V segment lost 1 base and the J segment 7 bases; nucleotides outside the gene matches: 13. Per the germline V gene, CDR1 is LGHNA and CDR2 is YSLEER. The CDR3 here is CASSQGPPTGGGIEAFF. The CDR3 nucleotides are TGCGCCAGCAGCCAAGGCCCCCCGACAGGGGGTGGTATTGAAGCTTTCTTT.

The J gene is TRBJ2-5, the V gene TRBV12-3 or TRBV12-4, with a possible D match to TRBD2 (5 bases). The length of the CDR3 is 12 residues. V lost 6 bases, J lost 3 bases, and 8 bases lay in between. The chain's CDR3 is CASSGLEETQYF. The DNA of the CDR3 is TGTGCCAGCAGCGGACTTGAAGAGACCCAGTACTTC.

CDR3 protein: CASSFDRRLSEAFF. In DNA form, the CDR3 reads TGTGCCAGCAGCTTTGACAGGAGGCTAAGTGAAGCTTTCTTT. The chain recombines TRBV7-2 with TRBJ1-1, with D possibly TRBD1 on 6 matching bases. The CDR3 length is 14 residues. Trimming shortened V by 3 bases and J by 7 bases, and 15 bases separated the two germline ends. Germline V CDR1 and CDR2: SGHTA, FQGNSA.

The chain links TRBV6-5 to TRBJ2-2, with 7 bases matching TRBD2. Germline loops: CDR1 MNHEY, CDR2 SVGAGI. V was pared by 5 bases and J by 6 bases, with 6 bases of the junction left unmatched. The CDR3 is 14 residues long. This chain's CDR3 is CASSPRLAPGELFF. CDR3 sequence (DNA): TGTGCCAGCAGTCCCAGACTAGCCCCCGGGGAGCTGTTTTTT.

This rearrangement joins TRBV5-4 to TRBJ2-5, with D tentatively TRBD1 (7 bases). Trimming took 6 bases from V and 2 from J, leaving 17 bases between them. The CDR3 loop spans 15 amino acids. Germline CDR1 and CDR2: SGHNT and YYREEE (reference sequence). CDR3 protein: CASTRGAGAQETQYF. As DNA, the CDR3 is TGTGCCAGCACCAGGGGGGCAGGGGCTCAAGAGACCCAGTACTTC.

This chain's CDR3 is CASSKTGQPSNQPQHF. Here the CDR3 DNA reads TGTGCCAGCAGCAAAACGGGACAGCCTAGCAATCAGCCCCAGCATTTT. The chain carries TRBV21-1 and TRBJ1-5; the table's D call, TRBD1, was not checked against the DNA. TRBV21-1 is assigned pseudogene status. CDR3 length: 16 amino acids.